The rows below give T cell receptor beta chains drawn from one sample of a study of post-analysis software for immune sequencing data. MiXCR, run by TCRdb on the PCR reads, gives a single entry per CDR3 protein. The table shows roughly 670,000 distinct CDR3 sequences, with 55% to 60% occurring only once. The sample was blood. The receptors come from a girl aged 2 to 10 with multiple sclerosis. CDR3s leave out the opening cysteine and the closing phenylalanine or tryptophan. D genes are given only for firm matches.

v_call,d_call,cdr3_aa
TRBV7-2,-,ASSPQTGSNYGYT
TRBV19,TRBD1,ASSTTTGPNQPQH
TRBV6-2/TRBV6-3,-,ASFDSPYEQY
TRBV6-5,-,ASSWGGAGEDRTDTQY
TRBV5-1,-,ASSHSPSKGYT
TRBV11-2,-,ASSLDGTEETQF
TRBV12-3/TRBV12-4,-,ASSSGPHSGANVRT
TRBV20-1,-,SAPVAETQY
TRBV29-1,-,SVRDRWQTQY
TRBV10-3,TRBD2,AISGEGYSEQF
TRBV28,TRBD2,ASILGQAGLAGVSEQY
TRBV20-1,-,SAQRGGNEQF
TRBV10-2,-,ASYTELYGYT
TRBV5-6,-,ASSLVQGTMDDTQY
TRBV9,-,ASSAGNQPNEQF
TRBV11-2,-,ASSLLTGADTQY
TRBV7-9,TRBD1,ASSYIQGYTDTQY
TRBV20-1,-,SASLNMNTEAF
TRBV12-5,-,ASGLEAPADTQY
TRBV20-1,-,SAREEVSYEQY
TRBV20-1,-,SAELSSRDTQY
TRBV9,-,ASSVNGGRADTQY
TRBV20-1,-,SARAMRDVWSGANVLT
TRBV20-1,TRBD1,SARDLQGADTQY
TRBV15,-,ATSRDSNYGYT
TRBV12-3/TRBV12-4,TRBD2,ASRDGTSGSNRTQY